This T cell receptor (beta chain) derives from a study of T cell repertoires in aging, cancer and after chemotherapy. Peripheral blood genomic DNA, not sorted cells or RNA, was the template. CDR3 size: 18 residues. V was pared by 1 base and J by 7 bases, with 20 bases between. The V gene's germline CDR1 is KGHSH and CDR2 LQKENI. Rearranged V-D-J TRB sequences were amplified with a mixed TRB-A/B primer pool. TCRdb recomputed calls from the multiplex PCR reads with MiXCR, one row per CDR3 protein. The sample lists 9,000 to 13,000 distinct CDR3 sequences, over 25% seen once, with over 15% in the top ten.

This receptor was identified in a human donor in good health. The donor label of this sample is uncertain. Specimen: blood. The rearrangement joins TRBV18 to TRBJ1-6; D gene uncertain. CDR3: CASSPRSRELTVNSPLHF. For the CDR3, the DNA is TGTGCCAGCTCACCACGTAGTAGAGAATTAACTGTAAATTCACCCCTCCACTTT.